This T cell receptor beta chain was profiled in a study of cytomegalovirus exposure and HLA in healthy donors (dated by TCRdb to 2015 to 2018). In the study overall: An earlier analysis of approximately 640 of the donors reported 250 to 350 Gb of sequence data and around 110 million unique TCR beta sequences from 150 million to 200 million T cells. An early release that covered fewer than 800 HLA-typed donors contained about 300 gigabases of sequencing data and 70 million to 100 million unique TCR sequences. The genetic ancestry cluster associated with self-reported Caucasian donors included 80% to 90% of the 398 genotyped donors. The study aimed to test whether cataloging public T cell receptors could reveal signatures of past pathogen exposure. The T cell repertoires of roughly 660 subjects were profiled by immunosequencing and related to cytomegalovirus serostatus. In addition to the first cohort of 666 subjects, a separate validation cohort of 120 different subjects was used. To predict cytomegalovirus infection status, the study combined high-throughput TCR immunosequencing, statistical association of individual TCRs with disease status, and machine learning. In a later analysis, previously published TCR beta repertoires from 550 to 700 donors were re-analyzed and high-resolution HLA genotyping was added so that TCR occurrence patterns could be studied. Rather than using new phenotypic data, the later analysis identified candidate immune exposures from TCR beta sequences and from how often those sequences occurred across donors. An earlier analysis of some 500 of the donors used high-throughput TCR beta sequencing to judge whether each TCR beta V gene segment behaved as functional or pseudogenic. Donor age, sex, ethnicity and CMV serostatus were compiled together with the repertoire data. In a later genetic analysis, genome-wide SNP genotypes for about three fifths of the roughly 670 donors were used, and that subset was treated as a discovery cohort. Every discovery cohort repertoire had been produced on one sequencing platform. HLA typing included class I and class II loci at four-digit resolution. The number of donors typed differed by locus, with roughly 620-630 for A, B, C, DRB1 and DQB1, about 500 for DQA1, over 600 for DPA1, and approximately 470 for DPB1. About 5 DR-DQ haplotypes were handled as single units for association and clustering, since linkage in the cohort was strong. On average, roughly 240,000 unique TCR beta nucleotide sequences were sequenced per donor among 398 genotyped donors of the cohort, with about 17% of those sequences being non-productive.

In total, approximately 610 healthy bone marrow donors made up the cohort. All cohort members were sampled while nominally healthy, although unrecorded immune exposures were likely present. The donor was CMV seropositive and was included in the group of 289 seropositive cohort members. A peripheral blood sample was collected from each donor, and TCR beta sequencing was performed on peripheral blood mononuclear cells. Genomic DNA was extracted from the blood cell samples with the Qiagen DNeasy Blood Extraction Kit. To note about this clone: Its recognized antigen is unknown. Base-call qualities are not available, and no considerably larger clone is one nucleotide away.

CDR1 is given as SEHNR and CDR2 as FQNEAQ, both from the germline V gene (reference sequence). From its cysteine to its phenylalanine, the CDR3 spans 19 amino acids. Of the read, only the CDR3 DNA is kept; its 57 bases are in frame from base 1. For this chain, trimming is 6 bases at the V end and 2 bases at the J end, and the number of junction bases without a gene match is 13. Study-level results and caveats: Broadly in line with IMGT annotations, most TCR beta V segments showed up in productive rearrangements about 87% or about 30% of the time in an earlier analysis of under 700 of the donors. It was suggested by the authors that the approach could potentially be generalized to other disease states and immunological phenotypes. In a later analysis, HLA-associated TCR beta chains were found to be more clonally expanded and to have lower generation probabilities than equally common non-associated chains. Most TCR sequences were observed very rarely across donors, whereas some public TCRs were present in many individuals. According to a later analysis, most CMV-associated TCR beta chains appeared to be HLA-restricted, and the HLA associations seemed to be driven largely by CMV exposure. When HLA alleles, especially DR and DQ, strongly co-occurred, attributing TCR associations to individual alleles was difficult. A further reported finding was that TCR beta sequences accurately predicted the HLA-A and HLA-B alleles for most subjects in the first cohort. Because counts were too low, seventeen rarely observed V segments, including chromosome 9 orphons, were excluded from the earlier analysis of around 640 of the donors. Roughly uniform sequencing depth across donors was assumed in presence/absence analyses, although this assumption may not hold. The 87-base-pair reads could not distinguish some IMGT-functional V segments, including TRBV6-2 and TRBV6-3, so those segments were excluded. A cluster of highly shared sequence variants was judged likely to be a technical artifact of the sequencing pipeline. Several of the top co-occurrence clusters appeared to be linked to parvovirus B19, influenza, CMV and Epstein-Barr virus, according to a later analysis. For the cohort, immune exposure information was limited to CMV serostatus. Because HLA typing was missing for some donors at each locus, association tests included only the typed subset. In both the original and validation cohorts, the classifier was reported to diagnose cytomegalovirus status with high specificity and sensitivity. Linkage disequilibrium might explain the correlated functional status among segregating V segments, but an unknown experimental factor could not be excluded. In vitro tests confirmed that three of the cytomegalovirus-associated TCR beta chains recognize cytomegalovirus antigens. At a false discovery rate of 0.05, a later analysis linked roughly 17,000 TCR beta sequences to specific HLA alleles. A later analysis found that TCR association rates varied across HLA loci, with DRB1 alleles showing the most associated TCRs and HLA-C alleles the fewest. In the study, 164 TCR beta chains were listed as associated with cytomegalovirus. This cohort had only TCR beta chains sequenced, and the lack of alpha or paired-chain data limited which features could be detected. Compared with the 666-donor mean, donors in an Asian-associated ancestry cluster had fewer N-insertions in productive TCRs, according to a later genetic analysis. In a later genetic analysis, a missense DCLRE1C variant was associated with V-gene and J-gene trimming of TCR beta chains, and the association was replicated in an independent cohort.

Libraries were made using the immunoSEQ multiplex PCR assay. A mixture of 60 forward primers for TCR Vbeta segments and 13 reverse primers for TCR Jbeta segments was used in the multiplex PCR. The CDR3 region of rearranged TCR beta genes was amplified from genomic DNA by a multiplex PCR assay. The amplified TCR beta libraries were sequenced on the Illumina HiSeq System as 87-base-pair reads. Under the source paper's analysis protocol: A later analysis tallied around 87 million unique TCR beta chains across the 666 repertoires, and some 10 million of those chains were shared by two or more donors. Raw reads were error-corrected and collapsed into unique sequences by a nearest-neighbor algorithm in which closely related sequences were merged to remove PCR and sequencing errors. V, D and J gene segments were assigned by aligning CDR3 sequences to IMGT reference sequences. Each retained sequence needed at least a six-nucleotide match to both a V gene segment and a J gene segment. Rearrangements were called productive when the CDR3 lacked stop codons and stayed in frame with V and J; all others were non-productive. Following IMGT convention, CDR3 was defined as the stretch from the second conserved V-encoded cysteine to the conserved J-encoded phenylalanine. In an earlier analysis of more than 550 of the donors, sequences lacking an unambiguous match to a single V gene segment were excluded. An earlier analysis of some 500 of the donors classified V segments as functional when productive rearrangements were above 56.7% and as segregating when the standard deviation between donors was above 5%. A statistical classification framework was built to diagnose cytomegalovirus status from the catalog of TCR beta chain sequences. In a later analysis, TCR nucleotide sequences were compared against IMGT/GENE-DB human TR gene sequences so that V and J genes could be assigned. Using the TCRdist pipeline, a later analysis assigned CDR3 sequences along with most-parsimonious VDJ recombination scenarios. In a later analysis, each TCR beta chain was defined by its CDR3 amino acid sequence together with its V-gene family, and reads lacking a unique V-gene family were excluded. A later analysis removed nearly 600 highly shared, low-generation-probability nucleotide sequences to deal with suspected cross-contamination and a sequencing artifact. In a later analysis, a clonal expansion index was calculated for each public chain from normalized within-repertoire ranks of inferred template counts. In a later analysis, generation probabilities were computed with a VDJ recombination model fitted to out-of-frame rearrangements, and the resulting probabilities were checked against IGoR. In a later analysis, hypergeometric tests were used to score TCR-TCR, TCR-HLA and TCR-CMV co-occurrence, with a repertoire-size bias correction applied to TCR pairs. A later analysis estimated false discovery rates by permuting HLA or CMV assignments 20 times. A later analysis grouped co-occurring TCRs with DBSCAN, adding TCRdist sequence similarity when clustering within HLA-allele-positive subsets. Co-occurrence clustering excluded repertoires with fewer than 30,000 or more than 120,000 public chains, plus five with anomalous nucleotide sharing. The immuneACCESS repertoire file appears here via TCRdb, limited to in-frame rearrangements. These files lack a portion of the clones; in checked studies, under half of the deficit traces to unresolved V genes, and the cause of the others is not known. That table supplies the V and J calls and clone size; D and trimming were determined from the DNA. For this sample the table gives fewer than 150,000 clones, of which roughly 80% were detected only once. About 30% of the sample goes to the ten largest clones.

The clonotype comes from a man in his fifties or sixties in good health and CMV-seropositive. The sample taken for sequencing was PBMCs. Recombination joined TRBV7-9 with TRBJ2-3, and 14 junction bases match TRBD2. The nucleotide sequence reads as follows: TGTGCCAGCAGTGATGGACTAGCGGGGGGCCCCGTTTTCACAGATACGCAGTATTTT. This is translated as CASSDGLAGGPVFTDTQYF.